The next 3 T cell receptor beta chains were all read from a single sample in a study of T cell responses to AZD1222 COVID-19 vaccine. Only in-frame clones appear in the TCRdb table, and some are missing; sequencing was by immunoSEQ multiplex PCR. The table shows about 170,000 clones, with roughly 89% occurring only once. The sequencing used peripheral blood, collected on day 0 of AZD1222 vaccination. The receptors shown here come from an adult in good health.

The chain links TRBV28 to TRBJ2-7; D remains ambiguous. With 1 base removed from V and 2 bases from J, the gap between germline ends came to 9 bases. Germline V gives CDR1 MDHEN, CDR2 SYDVKM. This CDR3 is 14 amino acids long. DNA of the CDR3: TGTGCCAGCAGTTTATTGGTCAGAACCTACGAGCAGTACTTC. As protein: CASSLLVRTYEQYF.

This chain links TRBV6-2 or TRBV6-3 with TRBJ1-2; D is unresolved. The CDR3 covers 11 residues. The germline gives CDR1 MNHEY, CDR2 SVGEGT. Trimming cost V 5 bases and J 4 bases, with 5 bases left between them. The CDR3 bases are TGTGCCAGCAGTGCAGGCTATGGCTACACCTTC. Translated: CASSAGYGYTF.

The chain employs TRBV7-3 and TRBJ2-2; D remains ambiguous. V shed 4 bases and J shed 2 bases, with 8 bases lying between them. There are 14 residues in the CDR3. From germline, CDR1 is SGHTA and CDR2 FQGTGA. The CDR3, as DNA: TGTGCCAGCAGCTCTACCCTAAACACCGGGGAGCTGTTTTTT. Its translation is CASSSTLNTGELFF.